The text below deals with one T cell receptor beta chain. Antigen: not known. V shed 3 bases and J shed 2 bases, with 10 bases lying between them. The CDR3 extends over 14 amino acids. The V gene's germline CDR1 is WNHNN and CDR2 SYGVQD (reference sequence). This entry comes from a study of cytomegalovirus exposure and HLA in healthy donors. Separate from the 666-subject first cohort was the roughly 130-subject validation cohort, to which the donors belonged. Data came from immunoSEQ multiplex PCR; TCRdb stores just in-frame clones and leaves some out. The sample gives about 82,000 clones, about 92% of which show up once; 0.55% to 0.8% is in the top ten. Whole-study findings and limits: The authors enumerated 150 to 200 TCR beta chains as linked to cytomegalovirus.

This TCR was recovered from a man younger than 35 in good health and CMV-seronegative. This chain connects TRBV10-1 to TRBJ2-5; D possibly corresponds to TRBD2 (5 bases). Sequenced material: PBMCs. The CDR3 protein is CASSEKGGQETQYF. DNA for the CDR3: TGCGCCAGCAGTGAAAAGGGCGGGCAAGAGACCCAGTACTTC.